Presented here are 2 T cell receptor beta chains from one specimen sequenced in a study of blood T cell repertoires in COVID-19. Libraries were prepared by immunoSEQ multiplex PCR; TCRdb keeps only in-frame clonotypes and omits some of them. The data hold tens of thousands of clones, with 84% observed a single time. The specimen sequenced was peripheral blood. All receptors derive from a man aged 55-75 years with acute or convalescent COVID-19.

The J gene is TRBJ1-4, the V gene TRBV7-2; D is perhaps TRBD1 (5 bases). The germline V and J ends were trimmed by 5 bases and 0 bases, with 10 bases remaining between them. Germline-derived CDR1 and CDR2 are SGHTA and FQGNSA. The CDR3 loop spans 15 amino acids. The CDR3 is CASSPTGPTNEKLFF. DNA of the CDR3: TGTGCCAGCAGCCCTACAGGTCCAACTAATGAAAAACTGTTTTTT.

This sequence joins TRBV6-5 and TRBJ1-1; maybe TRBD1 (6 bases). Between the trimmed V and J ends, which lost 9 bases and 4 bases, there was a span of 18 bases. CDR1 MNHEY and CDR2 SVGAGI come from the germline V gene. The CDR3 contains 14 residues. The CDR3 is CASRGPGVATEAFF. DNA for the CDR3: TGTGCCAGTCGGGGACCAGGGGTCGCCACTGAAGCTTTCTTT.